This T cell receptor delta chain was identified in a study of gamma-delta chains in newborns, infants, children. TCRdb made new clone calls on the reads using CATT. Of under 3,500 delta-chain clones listed, about half are singletons. This clone is categorized as medium-sized (0.01 to 0.1%). J gave up 2 bases and V 0 bases, and 2 bases lay outside the gene matches. The CDR3 contains 18 residues. CDR1 is GEAIGNYY and CDR2 is EKD in the germline V gene. Specimen: blood. The clonotype comes from a child who received the measles vaccine. The chain combines TRDV2 with TRDJ3, with 11 bases that match TRDD3. The CDR3 DNA reads as TGTGCCTGTGACACCGTACTGGGGGATACCTGGGACACCCGACAGATGTTTTTC. Its translation: CACDTVLGDTWDTRQMFF.